The next 21 T cell receptor beta chains were all read from a single sample in a study of CD4 T cells in relation to SARS-CoV-2 and coronaviruses. The unexposed donors gave CD4+ T cells in 2011-2018, prior to COVID-19. CD4+ T cells were isolated from the cells after about ten days of culture. For these TCRs, the target antigens are not known. The data were produced by immunoSEQ multiplex PCR, yet TCRdb's version contains in-frame clones alone and is incomplete. The table shows roughly 21,000 clones, with roughly three quarters occurring only once. Sequenced input: CD4+ T cells from PBMCs, cultured in vitro. The receptor source for this set is a human donor in good health.

The sample holds one count of this clone. The chain combines TRBV11-3 with TRBJ1-1; D not resolved. Germline V gene data show CDR1 as SGHNT and CDR2 as YENEEA. The V end lost 0 bases, the J end lost 2 bases, and 1 base lay between the germline ends. The CDR3 loop spans 12 amino acids. Here the CDR3 reads CASSLDNTEAFF. The CDR3 DNA sequence: TGTGCCAGCAGCTTAGACAACACTGAAGCTTTCTTT.

In nucleotides, the CDR3 is TGTGCCAGCAGCGTAGGGGGACAGGGGGCTGATCAGCCCCAGCATTTT. It specifies CASSVGGQGADQPQHF. The chain combines TRBV9 with TRBJ1-5; 12 bases fit TRBD1. The germline gives CDR1 SGDLS, CDR2 YYNGEE. The CDR3 runs to 16 residues. With V trimmed by 0 bases and J by 5 bases, 3 bases remained unmatched.

This clone was seen a few times. This chain uses TRBV6-4 with TRBJ2-3; 11 bases agree with TRBD2. The ends lost 6 bases at V and 5 bases at J; junction bases unmatched: 7. The CDR3 covers 15 residues. Germline-derived CDR1 and CDR2 are MRHNA and SNTAGT. Here the CDR3 reads CASSELAGELDTQYF. Here the CDR3 DNA reads TGTGCCAGCAGCGAACTAGCGGGAGAATTAGATACGCAGTATTTT.

The chain has TRBV2 and TRBJ2-7; 13 nucleotides match TRBD2. Trimming took 0 bases from V and 1 from J; bases not matched to a gene: 6. The CDR3 totals 18 residues. Germline V lookup: CDR1 SNHLY, CDR2 FYNNEI. The CDR3 nucleotides are TGTGCCAGCAGTGAAGCTTGGACTAGCGGGAGAGCATCCTACGAGCAGTACTTC. This gives the protein CASSEAWTSGRASYEQYF.

The chain has TRBV7-3 and TRBJ2-1, with 9 bases fitting TRBD1. Germline V lookup: CDR1 SGHTA, CDR2 FQGTGA. The CDR3 sequence is 18 residues long. The junction had 10 bases not matched to a gene; V was cut back by 4 bases and J by 0 bases. CDR3 in amino acids: CASSSGPGTGTSYNEQFF. In DNA form, the CDR3 reads TGTGCCAGCAGCTCGGGACCGGGGACAGGGACCTCCTACAATGAGCAGTTCTTC.

The V call is TRBV24-1, the J call TRBJ2-1; 15 bases match TRBD2. CDR3 length: 16 amino acids. Trimming took 4 bases from V and 8 from J; bases not matched to a gene: 5. In germline, CDR1 is KGHDR, CDR2 SFDVKD. Written as DNA, the CDR3 is TGTGCCACCAGTGAATGGACTAGCGGGGGGGGGTATGAGCAGTTCTTC. Residues: CATSEWTSGGGYEQFF.

The V and J genes are TRBV4-2 and TRBJ2-5, with D perhaps matching TRBD2 (5 bases). V lost 0 bases and J 1 base, leaving 9 bases between the germline ends. Per germline, CDR1 LGHNA and CDR2 YNFKEQ. This CDR3 is built from 15 residues. The CDR3, as DNA: TGTGCCAGCAGCCAAGAAGGACTGGGCCAAGAGACCCAGTACTTC. Protein product: CASSQEGLGQETQYF.

V is TRBV5-1 and J is TRBJ1-1, with D unresolved. From germline, CDR1 is SGHRS and CDR2 YFSETQ. CDR3 length equals 13 residues. V lost 6 bases and J lost 8, with 17 bases in between. This chain's CDR3 is CASNSPGVTEAFF. The CDR3 bases are TGCGCCAGCAACAGCCCGGGTGTGACCGAAGCTTTCTTT.

This chain links TRBV5-1 with TRBJ1-5; possibly TRBD1 for D (5 bases). This CDR3 region has 14 residues. Germline V gives CDR1 SGHRS, CDR2 YFSETQ. V was pared by 4 bases and J by 4 bases, with 12 bases between. CDR3 amino acids: CASSPGTGNQPQHF. For the CDR3, the DNA is TGCGCCAGCAGCCCCGGGACTGGGAATCAGCCCCAGCATTTT.

The chain combines TRBV6-1 with TRBJ1-2, with D hard to call. Germline lookup yields CDR1 MNHNS and CDR2 SASEGT. The CDR3 length is 15 residues. The V end lost 0 bases, the J end lost 6 bases, and 14 bases lay between the germline ends. The CDR3 nucleotides read TGTGCCAGCAGTGAAGCAGGGTGGGGATGGGATGGCTACACCTTC. It yields the protein CASSEAGWGWDGYTF.

This chain uses TRBV7-9 with TRBJ2-1; 9 nucleotides agree with TRBD1. Germline trimming cut 4 bases from V and 5 bases from J; bases unmatched to any gene: 6. This CDR3 contains 15 residues. Germline CDR1 SEHNR, CDR2 FQNEAQ (reference sequence). The CDR3 region has the DNA TGTGCCAGCAGCTCTTCCGGGACAGGGCACAATGAGCAGTTCTTC. This sequence encodes CASSSSGTGHNEQFF.

This rearrangement joins TRBV18 to TRBJ2-1; D is perhaps TRBD2 (5 bases). Germline-derived CDR1 and CDR2 are KGHSH and LQKENI. V dropped 1 base and J dropped 10 bases, with 11 bases sitting between them. The CDR3 consists of 13 residues. The CDR3 here is CASSPLGGGEQFF. In DNA form, the CDR3 reads TGTGCCAGCTCACCACTAGGAGGAGGCGAGCAGTTCTTC.

This sequence joins TRBV12-5 and TRBJ2-7, with TRBD2 matching 9 bases. Trimming cost V 7 bases and J 3 bases; bases outside gene matches: 16. Germline-derived CDR1 and CDR2 are LGHNT and FRNRAP. The CDR3 totals 17 residues. The CDR3 loop reads CASASEFGGRAYYEQYF. The CDR3 DNA is TGTGCTAGTGCCTCGGAGTTCGGCGGGAGGGCCTACTACGAGCAGTACTTC.

J is TRBJ2-3 and V is TRBV7-2, with 11 bases that match TRBD2. The CDR3 runs to 16 residues. Germline lookup yields CDR1 SGHTA and CDR2 FQGNSA. The ends lost 5 bases at V and 4 bases at J; junction bases unmatched: 8. The CDR3 sequence is CASSLRGLAVADTQYF. CDR3 nucleotides: TGTGCCAGCAGCCTACGGGGACTAGCGGTCGCAGATACGCAGTATTTT.

The chain joins TRBV29-1 to TRBJ2-1, with D tentatively TRBD1 or TRBD2 (5 bases each). Looked up from germline, CDR1 is SQVTM and CDR2 is ANQGSEA. CDR3 size: 9 residues. The V end was cut by 4 bases, the J end by 15 bases, with 10 bases between. The CDR3 sequence: CSVAGPVFF. CDR3 in DNA: TGCAGCGTTGCGGGACCGGTGTTCTTC.

This sequence joins TRBV24-1 and TRBJ1-2; no definite D call. CDR1 is KGHDR, CDR2 SFDVKD, per germline. The CDR3 length is 13 residues. Trimming stripped 2 bases from V and 3 bases from J, with 6 bases between. DNA for the CDR3: TGTGCCACCAGTGATTCCTCAGACTATGGCTACACCTTC. Translated, it gives CATSDSSDYGYTF.

The rearrangement uses TRBV28 and TRBJ2-2; the D gene is possibly TRBD2 (5 bases). Trimming shortened V by 2 bases and J by 5 bases, and 12 bases separated the two germline ends. The CDR3 covers 15 residues. Germline assignment: CDR1 MDHEN and CDR2 SYDVKM. The DNA of the CDR3 is TGTGCCAGCAGTTTAGCATCGGGGAGTACCGGGGAGCTGTTTTTT. It translates to CASSLASGSTGELFF.

This clone came up a few times. This chain connects TRBV6-5 to TRBJ2-7; TRBD1 aligns across 8 bases. V gave up 5 bases and J gave up 1 base; unmatched junction bases: 4. Looked up from germline, CDR1 is MNHEY and CDR2 is SVGAGI. The CDR3 runs to 14 residues. DNA for the CDR3: TGTGCCAGCAGTCGTACAGGGGGGTCCTACGAGCAGTACTTC. The encoded protein is CASSRTGGSYEQYF.

This chain uses TRBV4-1 with TRBJ2-7, with D uncertain. Germline V gives CDR1 MGHRA, CDR2 YSYEKL. CDR3 length: 16 residues. Deletions cut 0 bases from V and 3 bases from J, with 15 bases between. The CDR3 protein is CASSQDISRDVYEQYF. DNA for the CDR3: TGCGCCAGCAGCCAAGATATCTCTAGGGATGTCTACGAGCAGTACTTC.

The J gene is TRBJ1-2, the V gene TRBV19; perhaps TRBD1 as D (5 bases). Germline V gives CDR1 LNHDA, CDR2 SQIVND (reference sequence). V gave up 7 bases and J gave up 2 bases, with 14 bases separating them. This CDR3 spans 14 amino acids. CDR3 protein: CASKRDELNYGYTF. In DNA form, the CDR3 reads TGTGCCAGTAAACGGGACGAACTAAACTATGGCTACACCTTC.

This rearrangement joins TRBV25-1 to TRBJ1-1; TRBD1 matches 10 bases. The CDR3 is 13 amino acids. V shed 5 bases and J 11 bases; nucleotides not matched to a gene: 8. Germline values: CDR1 MGHDK, CDR2 SYGVNS. The CDR3 is CASSSKRGQGAFF. The CDR3 DNA reads TGTGCCAGCAGTTCGAAGAGGGGACAGGGGGCTTTCTTT.